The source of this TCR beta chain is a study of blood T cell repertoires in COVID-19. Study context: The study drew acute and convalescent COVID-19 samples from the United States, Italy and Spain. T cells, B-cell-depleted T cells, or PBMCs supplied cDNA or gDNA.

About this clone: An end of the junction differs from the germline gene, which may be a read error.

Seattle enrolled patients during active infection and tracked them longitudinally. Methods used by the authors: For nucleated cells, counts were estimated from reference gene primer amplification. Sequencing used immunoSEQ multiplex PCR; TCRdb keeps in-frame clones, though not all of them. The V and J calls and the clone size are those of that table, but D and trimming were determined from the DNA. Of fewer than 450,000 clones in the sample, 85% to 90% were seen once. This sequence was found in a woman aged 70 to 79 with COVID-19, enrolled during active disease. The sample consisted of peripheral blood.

CDR3 nucleotides: TGTGCCAGCAGCGAAGGGGGGCCCGGCCGTTATGGCTACACCTTC. The encoded protein is CASSEGGPGRYGYTF. The chain combines TRBV6-1 with TRBJ1-2; tentatively, D is TRBD1 (6 bases). The CDR3 has 15 residues. Per germline, CDR1 MNHNS and CDR2 SASEGT.